A single sample is the source of the 7 T cell receptor beta chains below, sequenced in a study of blood T cells in healthy people across ages. With a J-beta primer mix and a sample-barcoded 5' primer, a second PCR ran 7 to 11 cycles. TCRdb fed the 5' RACE reads into MiXCR, producing one record per CDR3 protein. The sample carries about 1,800,000 distinct CDR3 sequences, about 28% recorded once. The material sequenced was blood. The receptor source for this set is a woman aged 30 to 39 in good health.

This clonotype was detected many times. The genes are TRBV10-3 and TRBJ2-1, with 10 bases matching TRBD2. The CDR3 contains 15 residues. V lost 6 bases to trimming and J lost 2 bases; unmatched junction nucleotides: 4. Germline values: CDR1 ENHRY, CDR2 SYGVKD. The CDR3, as DNA: TGTGCCATCAGCTCAGGACTAGCGGCCTACAATGAGCAGTTCTTC. It codes for CAISSGLAAYNEQFF.

This clonotype has only a few counts. DNA for the CDR3: TGCGCCAGCAGCGATTGGACTAGCGGGAGCAATGAGCAGTTCTTC. Translation gives CASSDWTSGSNEQFF. The chain recombines TRBV5-1 with TRBJ2-1; 13 bases line up with TRBD2. Germline values: CDR1 SGHRS, CDR2 YFSETQ. After removal of 4 bases from V and 6 bases from J, the junction contained 4 bases not matched to a gene. There are 15 residues in the CDR3.

This clonotype was observed at least ten times. The chain employs TRBV6-5 and TRBJ1-2; TRBD1 is a possible D gene (6 bases). The V end was cut by 6 bases, the J end by 7 bases, with 18 bases between. Germline V CDR1 and CDR2: MNHEY, SVGAGI. The CDR3 totals 14 residues. CDR3 residues: CASRGAGLLSGYTF. CDR3 DNA: TGTGCCAGCAGGGGGGCCGGATTACTATCTGGCTACACCTTC.

This clonotype has at least ten counts. The rearrangement joins TRBV5-6 to TRBJ1-1, with TRBD1 as a possible D gene (6 bases). This CDR3 is 15 amino acids long. Trimming took 4 bases from V and 1 from J, leaving 14 bases between them. Germline V gives CDR1 SGHDT, CDR2 YYEEEE. The CDR3 loop is CASSQEWGQNTEAFF. Here the CDR3 DNA reads TGTGCCAGCAGCCAAGAGTGGGGGCAGAACACTGAAGCTTTCTTT.

The chain employs TRBV4-3 and TRBJ2-1, with 9 nucleotides matching TRBD1. Unmatched junction bases numbered 17, after V lost 0 bases and J lost 11 bases. Germline V gene data show CDR1 as LGHNA and CDR2 as YSLEER. This CDR3 region has 18 residues. The CDR3 DNA follows: TGCGCCAGCAGCCAAGATCTGGGAACAGGGGGCGTTGAGGGGAAGCAGTTCTTC. Translating gives CASSQDLGTGGVEGKQFF.

This chain links TRBV5-6 with TRBJ2-3, with D perhaps TRBD1 (6 bases). The V gene lost 4 bases and the J gene lost 1 base, with 13 bases spanning the gap. Germline CDR1 reads SGHDT; CDR2 reads YYEEEE. The CDR3 runs 15 residues. CDR3 nucleotides: TGTGCCAGCAGCGCTGACAGGAGAGGCACAGATACGCAGTATTTT. Translation gives CASSADRRGTDTQYF.

There are a few counts of this clonotype. The V call is TRBV5-1, the J call TRBJ1-1; 8 bases line up with TRBD1. Germline CDR1 reads SGHRS; CDR2 reads YFSETQ. This CDR3 is built from 16 residues. V lost 3 bases, J lost 0 bases, and 7 bases stayed unmatched. The CDR3 loop is CASSYYQGQVNTEAFF. The CDR3 DNA sequence: TGCGCCAGCAGCTACTACCAGGGACAGGTGAACACTGAAGCTTTCTTT.